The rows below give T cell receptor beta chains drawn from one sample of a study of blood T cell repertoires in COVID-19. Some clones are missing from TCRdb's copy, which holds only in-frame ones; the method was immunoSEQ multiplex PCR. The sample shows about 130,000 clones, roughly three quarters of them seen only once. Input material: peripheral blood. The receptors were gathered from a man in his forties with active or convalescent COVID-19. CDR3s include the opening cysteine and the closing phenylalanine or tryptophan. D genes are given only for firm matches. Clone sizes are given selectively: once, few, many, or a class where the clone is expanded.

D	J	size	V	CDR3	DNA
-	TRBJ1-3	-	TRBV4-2	CASSQAQATSGNTIYF	TGTGCCAGCAGCCAGGCACAGGCCACCTCTGGAAACACCATATATTTT
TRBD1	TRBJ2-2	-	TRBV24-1	CATSEDRGSTGELFF	TGTGCCACCTCCGAGGACAGGGGCTCCACCGGGGAGCTGTTTTTT
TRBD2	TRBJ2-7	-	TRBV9	CASSLEGLAGDYADEQYF	TGTGCCAGCAGCCTGGAGGGACTAGCGGGAGATTACGCGGACGAGCAGTACTTC
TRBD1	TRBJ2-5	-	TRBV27	CASSRYDRAEETQYF	TGTGCCAGCAGTCGCTACGACAGGGCGGAAGAGACCCAGTACTTC
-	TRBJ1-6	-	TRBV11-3	CASSLDSFRSYNSPLHF	TGTGCCAGCAGCTTGGACAGCTTTCGCTCCTATAATTCACCCCTCCACTTT
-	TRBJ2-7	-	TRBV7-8	CASSFDTLYEQYF	TGTGCCAGCAGCTTTGACACCCTCTACGAGCAGTACTTC
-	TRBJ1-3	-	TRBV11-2	CASSLGQSGNTIYF	TGTGCCAGCAGCTTAGGCCAGTCTGGAAACACCATATATTTT
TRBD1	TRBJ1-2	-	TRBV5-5	CASSFEGQVYGYTF	TGTGCCAGCAGCTTTGAGGGACAGGTCTATGGCTACACCTTC
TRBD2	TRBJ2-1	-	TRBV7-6	CASSLAQGLAGRNEQFF	TGTGCCAGCAGCTTAGCGCAGGGGCTAGCGGGAAGAAATGAGCAGTTCTTC
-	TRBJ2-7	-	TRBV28	CASSSAGTTYEQYF	TGTGCCAGCAGTTCGGCCGGGACAACCTACGAGCAGTACTTC
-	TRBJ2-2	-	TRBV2	CASRPGSGTGELFF	TGTGCCAGCAGGCCGGGTTCGGGTACCGGGGAGCTGTTTTTT
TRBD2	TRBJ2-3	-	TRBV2	CASSAPSGSHDTQYF	TGTGCCAGCAGTGCCCCTAGCGGGAGTCATGATACGCAGTATTTT
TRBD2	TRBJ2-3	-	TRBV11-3	CASSFGTSGGLSTDTQYF	TGTGCCAGCAGCTTCGGGACTAGCGGGGGCCTTAGCACAGATACGCAGTATTTT
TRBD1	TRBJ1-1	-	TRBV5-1	CASSLGTGMNTEAFF	TGCGCCAGCAGCTTGGGGACAGGGATGAACACTGAAGCTTTCTTT
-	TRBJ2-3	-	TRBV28	CASSASGSTDTQYF	TGTGCCAGCAGTGCCTCAGGGAGCACAGATACGCAGTATTTT
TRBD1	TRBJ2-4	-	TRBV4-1	CASSSQGGQTPQYF	TGCGCCAGCAGCTCTCAAGGGGGACAGACTCCTCAGTACTTC
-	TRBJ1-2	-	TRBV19	CASSIDYGGSGGYTF	TGTGCCAGTAGTATAGATTACGGAGGATCGGGAGGCTACACCTTC
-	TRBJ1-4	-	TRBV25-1	CASSVSGWGEKLFF	TGTGCCAGCAGTGTTTCAGGGTGGGGTGAAAAACTGTTTTTT
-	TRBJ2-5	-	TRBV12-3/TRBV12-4	CASSSFPETQYF	TGTGCCAGCAGTTCCTTTCCAGAGACCCAGTACTTC
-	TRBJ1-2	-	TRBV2	CASAIEANYGYTF	TGTGCCAGTGCGATCGAGGCCAACTATGGCTACACCTTC
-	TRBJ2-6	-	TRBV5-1	CASSLAGAGGANVLTF	TGCGCCAGCAGCTTGGCAGGGGCTGGAGGGGCCAACGTCCTGACTTTC
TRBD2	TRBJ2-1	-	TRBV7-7	CASSPGRGVFNEQFF	TGTGCCAGCAGCCCAGGGCGGGGGGTCTTCAATGAGCAGTTCTTC
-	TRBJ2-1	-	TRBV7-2	CASSLWEDEQFF	TGTGCCAGCAGCTTATGGGAGGATGAGCAGTTCTTC
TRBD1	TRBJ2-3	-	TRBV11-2	CASSRGQDTDTQYF	TGTGCCAGCAGCCGAGGACAGGACACAGATACGCAGTATTTT
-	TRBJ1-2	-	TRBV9	CASSVETGPNYGYTF	TGTGCCAGCAGCGTAGAAACAGGACCGAACTATGGCTACACCTTC
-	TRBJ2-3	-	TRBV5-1	CASSYTSTDTQYF	TGCGCCAGCAGTTATACTAGCACAGATACGCAGTATTTT
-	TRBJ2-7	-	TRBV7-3	CASSLNAGPYYEQYF	TGTGCCAGCAGCTTAAATGCGGGCCCCTACTACGAGCAGTACTTC
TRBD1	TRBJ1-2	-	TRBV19	CASSPNRDRGGYTF	TGTGCCAGTAGCCCAAACCGGGACAGGGGCGGCTACACCTTC
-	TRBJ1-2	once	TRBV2	CASRARVRDYGYTF	TGTGCCAGCAGGGCCCGGGTGCGGGACTATGGCTACACCTTC
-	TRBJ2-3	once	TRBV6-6	CASSLQVRPLSTDTQYF	TGTGCCAGCAGTCTCCAGGTCCGGCCCCTTAGCACAGATACGCAGTATTTT
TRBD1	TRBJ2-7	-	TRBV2	CASSETGRQYF	TGTGCCAGCAGTGAGACAGGGAGGCAGTACTTC
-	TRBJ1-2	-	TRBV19	CASTSKAGMGSSGYTF	TGTGCCAGTACCTCAAAGGCAGGGATGGGATCCAGCGGCTACACCTTC
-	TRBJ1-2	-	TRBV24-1	CATSDPWQAHGYTF	TGTGCCACCAGTGACCCGTGGCAGGCGCATGGCTACACCTTC
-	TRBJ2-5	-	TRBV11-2	CASSFEETQYF	TGTGCCAGCAGCTTCGAGGAGACCCAGTACTTC
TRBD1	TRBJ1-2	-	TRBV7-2	CASSFGTGVGYTF	TGTGCCAGCAGCTTTGGGACAGGCGTCGGCTACACCTTC
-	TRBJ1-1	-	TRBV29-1	CSSAGGEMNTEAFF	TGCAGCTCCGCGGGGGGCGAGATGAACACTGAAGCTTTCTTT
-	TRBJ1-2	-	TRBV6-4	CASSEGTGNRGYTF	TGTGCCAGCAGTGAGGGAACAGGGAATCGCGGCTACACCTTC